The 2 T cell receptor beta chains listed next were all sequenced from one sample in a study of shared clonotypes between healthy human individuals (TCRdb year 2020). The library came from the immunoSEQ multiplex PCR assay. The immuneACCESS repertoire file appears here via TCRdb, limited to in-frame rearrangements. These files lack a portion of the clones; in checked studies, under half of the deficit traces to unresolved V genes, and the cause of the others is not known. The sample has 2.5 million or so clones on record, more than 80% of them singletons. Over 0.12% of the sample belongs to the ten largest clones. Source material: naive CD4+ T cells sorted from blood. Read against the paper, the sample's cell subset or site label means: CD45RA+ positively selected. The receptors derive from a man between 18 and 29 years old in good health.

This clone appeared a single time. The chain is built from TRBV18 and TRBJ1-1; TRBD1 matches 7 bases. Losses at the gene ends were 5 bases for V and 3 bases for J; bases not matched to a gene: 3. This CDR3 contains 13 residues. Germline CDR1 KGHSH, CDR2 LQKENI. DNA of the CDR3: TGTGCCAGCTCAACAGGGGCGGACACTGAAGCTTTCTTT. This codes for CASSTGADTEAFF.

This chain links TRBV5-1 with TRBJ1-3; D is possibly TRBD1 (5 bases). The CDR3 is 16 amino acids. V dropped 3 bases and J dropped 3 bases, with 16 bases sitting between them. Per the germline V gene, CDR1 is SGHRS and CDR2 is YFSETQ. The CDR3, as DNA: TGCGCCAGCAGCTGGTTGGGGCCCGAACGTGGAAACACCATATATTTT. Its protein product is CASSWLGPERGNTIYF.